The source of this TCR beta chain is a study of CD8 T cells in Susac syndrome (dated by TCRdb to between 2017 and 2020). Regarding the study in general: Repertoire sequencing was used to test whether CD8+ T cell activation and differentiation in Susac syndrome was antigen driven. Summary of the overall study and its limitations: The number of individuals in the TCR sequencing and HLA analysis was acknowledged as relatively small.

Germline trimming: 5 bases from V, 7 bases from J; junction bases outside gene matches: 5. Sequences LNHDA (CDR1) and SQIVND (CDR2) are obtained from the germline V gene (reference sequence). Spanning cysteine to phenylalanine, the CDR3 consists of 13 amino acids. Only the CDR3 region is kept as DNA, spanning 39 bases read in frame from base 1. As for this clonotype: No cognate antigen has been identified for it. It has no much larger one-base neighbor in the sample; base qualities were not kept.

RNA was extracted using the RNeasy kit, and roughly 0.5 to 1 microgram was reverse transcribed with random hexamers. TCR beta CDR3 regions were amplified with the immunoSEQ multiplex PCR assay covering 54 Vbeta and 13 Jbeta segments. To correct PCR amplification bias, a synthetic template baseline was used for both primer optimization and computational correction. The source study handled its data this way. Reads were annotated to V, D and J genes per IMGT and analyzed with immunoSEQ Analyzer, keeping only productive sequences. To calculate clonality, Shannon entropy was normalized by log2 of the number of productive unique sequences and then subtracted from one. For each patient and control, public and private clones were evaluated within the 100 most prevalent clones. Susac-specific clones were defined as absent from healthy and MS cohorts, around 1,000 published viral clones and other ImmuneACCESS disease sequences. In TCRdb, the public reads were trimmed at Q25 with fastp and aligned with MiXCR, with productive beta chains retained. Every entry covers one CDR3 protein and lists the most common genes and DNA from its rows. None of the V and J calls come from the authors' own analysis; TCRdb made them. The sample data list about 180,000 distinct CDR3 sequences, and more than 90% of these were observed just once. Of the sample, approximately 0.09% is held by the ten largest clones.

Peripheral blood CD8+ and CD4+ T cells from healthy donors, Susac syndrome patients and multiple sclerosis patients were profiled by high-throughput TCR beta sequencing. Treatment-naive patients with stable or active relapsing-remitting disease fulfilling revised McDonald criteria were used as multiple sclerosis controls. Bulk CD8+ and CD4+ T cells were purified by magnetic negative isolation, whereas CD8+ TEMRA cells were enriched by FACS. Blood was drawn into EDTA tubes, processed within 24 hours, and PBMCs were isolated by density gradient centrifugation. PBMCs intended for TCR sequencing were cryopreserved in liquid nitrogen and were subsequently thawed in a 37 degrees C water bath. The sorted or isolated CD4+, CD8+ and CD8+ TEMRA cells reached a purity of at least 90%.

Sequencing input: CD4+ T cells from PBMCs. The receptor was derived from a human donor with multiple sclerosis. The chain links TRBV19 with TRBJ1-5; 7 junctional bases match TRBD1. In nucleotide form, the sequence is TGTGCCAGTAGTTTCGACAGGGTCCAGCCCCAGCATTTT. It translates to CASSFDRVQPQHF.